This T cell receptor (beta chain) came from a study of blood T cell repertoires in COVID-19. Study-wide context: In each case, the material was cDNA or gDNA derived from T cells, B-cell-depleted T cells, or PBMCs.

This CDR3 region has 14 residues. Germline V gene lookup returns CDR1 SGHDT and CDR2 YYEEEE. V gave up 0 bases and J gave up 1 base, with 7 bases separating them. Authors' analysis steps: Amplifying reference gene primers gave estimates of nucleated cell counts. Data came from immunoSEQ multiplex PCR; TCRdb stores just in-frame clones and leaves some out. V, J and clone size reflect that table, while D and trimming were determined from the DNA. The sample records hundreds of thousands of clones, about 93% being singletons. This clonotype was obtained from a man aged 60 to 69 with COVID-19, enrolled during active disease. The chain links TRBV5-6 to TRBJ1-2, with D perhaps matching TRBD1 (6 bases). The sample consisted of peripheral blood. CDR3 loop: CASSLARGNYGYTF. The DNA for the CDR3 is TGTGCCAGCAGCTTGGCCAGGGGTAACTATGGCTACACCTTC.